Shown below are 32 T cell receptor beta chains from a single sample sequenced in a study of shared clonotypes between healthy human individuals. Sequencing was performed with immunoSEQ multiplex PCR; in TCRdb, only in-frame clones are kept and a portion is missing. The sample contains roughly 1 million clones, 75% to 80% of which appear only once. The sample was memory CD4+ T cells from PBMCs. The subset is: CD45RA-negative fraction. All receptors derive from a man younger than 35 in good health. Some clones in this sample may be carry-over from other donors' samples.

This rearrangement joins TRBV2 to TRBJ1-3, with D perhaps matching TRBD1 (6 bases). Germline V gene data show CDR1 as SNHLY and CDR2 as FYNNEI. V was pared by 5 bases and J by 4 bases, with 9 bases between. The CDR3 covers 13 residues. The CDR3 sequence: CASSRGQGNTIYF. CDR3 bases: TGTGCCAGCAGTCGAGGACAGGGAAACACCATATATTTT.

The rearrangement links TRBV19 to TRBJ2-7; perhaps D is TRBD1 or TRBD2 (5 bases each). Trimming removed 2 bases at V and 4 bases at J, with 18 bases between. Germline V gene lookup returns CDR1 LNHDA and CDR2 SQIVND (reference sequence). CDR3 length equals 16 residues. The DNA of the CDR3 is TGTGCCAGTAGTATAACGGTGTGGGACGGGTGGTACGAGCAGTACTTC. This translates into CASSITVWDGWYEQYF.

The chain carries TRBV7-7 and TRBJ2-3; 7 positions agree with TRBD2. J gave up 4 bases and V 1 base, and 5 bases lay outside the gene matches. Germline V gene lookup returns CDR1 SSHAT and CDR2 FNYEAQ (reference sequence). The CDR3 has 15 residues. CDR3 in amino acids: CASSLGLASSDTQYF. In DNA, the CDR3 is TGTGCCAGCAGCTTAGGACTAGCTTCATCAGATACGCAGTATTTT.

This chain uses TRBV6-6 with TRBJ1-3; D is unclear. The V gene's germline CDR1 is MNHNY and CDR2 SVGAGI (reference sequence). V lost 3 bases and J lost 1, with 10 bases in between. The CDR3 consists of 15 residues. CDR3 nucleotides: TGTGCCAGCAGTTATCTGTGGGGATCTGGAAACACCATATATTTT. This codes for CASSYLWGSGNTIYF.

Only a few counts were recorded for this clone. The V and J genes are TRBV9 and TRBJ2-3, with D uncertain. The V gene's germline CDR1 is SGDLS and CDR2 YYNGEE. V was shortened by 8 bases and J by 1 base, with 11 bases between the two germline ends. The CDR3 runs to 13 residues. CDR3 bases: TGTGCCAGTACCCCCCCGGGCACAGATACGCAGTATTTT. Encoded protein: CASTPPGTDTQYF.

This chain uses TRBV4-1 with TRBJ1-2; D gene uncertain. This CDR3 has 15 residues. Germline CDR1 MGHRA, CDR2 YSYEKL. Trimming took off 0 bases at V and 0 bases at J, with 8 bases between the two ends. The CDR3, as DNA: TGCGCCAGCAGCCAAGAGGGGATGACTAACTATGGCTACACCTTC. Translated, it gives CASSQEGMTNYGYTF.

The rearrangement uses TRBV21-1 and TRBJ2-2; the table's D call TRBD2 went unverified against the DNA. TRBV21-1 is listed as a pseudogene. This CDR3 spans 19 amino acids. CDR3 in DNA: TGTGCCAGCAGCATCAAGACCCTGGGACTAGCGGGAGTGGGCGGGGAGCTGTTTTTT. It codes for CASSIKTLGLAGVGGELFF.

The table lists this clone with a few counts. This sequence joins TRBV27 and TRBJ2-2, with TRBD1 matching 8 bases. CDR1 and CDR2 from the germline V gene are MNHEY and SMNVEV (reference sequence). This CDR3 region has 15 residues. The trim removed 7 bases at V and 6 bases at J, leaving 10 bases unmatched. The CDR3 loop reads CASTLSTGAPGELFF. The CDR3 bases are TGTGCCAGCACCCTATCGACAGGGGCACCCGGGGAGCTGTTTTTT.

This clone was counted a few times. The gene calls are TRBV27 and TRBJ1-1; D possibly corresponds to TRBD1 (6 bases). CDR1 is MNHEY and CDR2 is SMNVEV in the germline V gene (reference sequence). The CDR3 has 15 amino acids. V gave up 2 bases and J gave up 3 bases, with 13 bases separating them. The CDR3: CASSLKGRGYTEAFF. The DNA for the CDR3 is TGTGCCAGCAGTTTAAAGGGCAGGGGTTACACTGAAGCTTTCTTT.

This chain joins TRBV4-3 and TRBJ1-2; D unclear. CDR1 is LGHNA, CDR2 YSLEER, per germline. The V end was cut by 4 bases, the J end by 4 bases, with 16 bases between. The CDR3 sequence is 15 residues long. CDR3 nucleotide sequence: TGCGCCAGCAGCCCAGAAGGGATCGGAGCCTATGGCTACACCTTC. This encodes CASSPEGIGAYGYTF.

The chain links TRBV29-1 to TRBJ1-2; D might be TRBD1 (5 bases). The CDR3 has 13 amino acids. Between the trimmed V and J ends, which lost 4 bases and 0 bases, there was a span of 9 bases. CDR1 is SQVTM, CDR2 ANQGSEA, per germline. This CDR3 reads CSVVGVANYGYTF. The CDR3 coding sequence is TGCAGCGTTGTGGGGGTCGCTAACTATGGCTACACCTTC.

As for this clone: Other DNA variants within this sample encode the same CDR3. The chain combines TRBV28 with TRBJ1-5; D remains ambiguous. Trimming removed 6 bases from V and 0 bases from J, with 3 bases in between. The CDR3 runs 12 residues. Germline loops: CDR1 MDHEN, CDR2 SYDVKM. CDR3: CASSYSNQPQHF. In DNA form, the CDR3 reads TGTGCCAGCAGCTATAGCAATCAGCCCCAGCATTTT.

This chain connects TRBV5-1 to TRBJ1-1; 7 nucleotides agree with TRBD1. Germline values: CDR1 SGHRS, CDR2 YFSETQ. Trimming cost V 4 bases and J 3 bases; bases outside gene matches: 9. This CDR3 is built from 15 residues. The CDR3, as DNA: TGCGCCAGCAGCACACAGACAGGGCCGGACACTGAAGCTTTCTTT. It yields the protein CASSTQTGPDTEAFF.

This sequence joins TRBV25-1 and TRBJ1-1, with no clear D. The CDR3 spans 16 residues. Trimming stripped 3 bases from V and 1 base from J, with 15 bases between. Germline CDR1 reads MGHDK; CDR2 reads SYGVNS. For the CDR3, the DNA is TGTGCCAGCAGTGATAGGCGAAGTGGGAAGAACACTGAAGCTTTCTTT. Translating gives CASSDRRSGKNTEAFF.

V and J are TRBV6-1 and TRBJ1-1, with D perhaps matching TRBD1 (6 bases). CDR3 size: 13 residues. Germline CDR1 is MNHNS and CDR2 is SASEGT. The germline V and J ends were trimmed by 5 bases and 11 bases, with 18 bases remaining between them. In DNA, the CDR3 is TGTGCCAGCAGTTCCATGGCGGGGACACGGGCTTTCTTT. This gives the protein CASSSMAGTRAFF.

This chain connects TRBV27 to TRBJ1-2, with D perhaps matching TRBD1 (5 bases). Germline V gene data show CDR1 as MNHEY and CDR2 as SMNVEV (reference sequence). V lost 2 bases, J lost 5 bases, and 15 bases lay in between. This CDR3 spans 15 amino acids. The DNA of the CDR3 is TGTGCCAGCAGTTTAGCCGGGGTACGGGGGTATGGCTACACCTTC. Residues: CASSLAGVRGYGYTF.

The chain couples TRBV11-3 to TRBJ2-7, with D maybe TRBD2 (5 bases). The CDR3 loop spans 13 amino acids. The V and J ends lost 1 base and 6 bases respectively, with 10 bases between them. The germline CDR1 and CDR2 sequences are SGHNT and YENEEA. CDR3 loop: CASSLGAGGEQYF. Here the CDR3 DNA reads TGTGCCAGCAGCTTAGGGGCGGGTGGCGAGCAGTACTTC. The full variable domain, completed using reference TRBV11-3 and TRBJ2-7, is EAGVVQSPRYKIIEKKQPVAFWCNPISGHNTLYWYLQNLGQGPELLIRYENEEAVDDSQLPKDRFSAERLKGVDSTLKIQPAELGDSAVYLCASSLGAGGEQYFGPGTRLTVT.

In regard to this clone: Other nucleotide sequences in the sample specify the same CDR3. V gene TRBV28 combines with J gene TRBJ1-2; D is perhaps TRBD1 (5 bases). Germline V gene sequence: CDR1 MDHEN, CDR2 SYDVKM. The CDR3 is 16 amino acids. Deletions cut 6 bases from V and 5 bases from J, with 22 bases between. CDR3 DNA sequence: TGTGCCAGCAGCCAGGGTCTCCGTGTACGGGCTTATGGCTACACCTTC. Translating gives CASSQGLRVRAYGYTF.

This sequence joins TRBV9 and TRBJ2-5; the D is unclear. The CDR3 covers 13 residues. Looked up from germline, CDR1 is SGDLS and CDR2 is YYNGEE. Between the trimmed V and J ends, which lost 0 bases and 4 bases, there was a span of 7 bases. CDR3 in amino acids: CASSVDFGETQYF. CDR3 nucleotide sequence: TGTGCCAGCAGCGTAGACTTCGGAGAGACCCAGTACTTC.

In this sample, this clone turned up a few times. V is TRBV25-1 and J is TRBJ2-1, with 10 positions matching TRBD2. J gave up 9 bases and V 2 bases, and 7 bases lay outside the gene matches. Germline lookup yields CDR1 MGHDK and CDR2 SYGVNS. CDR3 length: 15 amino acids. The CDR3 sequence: CASSELAGDAVEQFF. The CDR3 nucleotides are TGTGCCAGCAGTGAACTAGCGGGAGATGCGGTTGAGCAGTTCTTC.

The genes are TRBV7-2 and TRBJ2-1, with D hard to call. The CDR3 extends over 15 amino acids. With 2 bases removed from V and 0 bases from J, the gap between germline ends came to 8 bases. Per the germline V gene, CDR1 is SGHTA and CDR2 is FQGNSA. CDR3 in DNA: TGTGCCAGCAGCTTACTAGTGAACTCCTACAATGAGCAGTTCTTC. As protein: CASSLLVNSYNEQFF.

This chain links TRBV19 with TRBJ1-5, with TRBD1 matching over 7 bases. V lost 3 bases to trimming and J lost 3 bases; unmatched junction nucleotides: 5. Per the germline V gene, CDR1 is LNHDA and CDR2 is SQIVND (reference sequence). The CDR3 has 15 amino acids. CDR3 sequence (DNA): TGTGCCAGTAGTATTAGGGACAGCTACAATCAGCCCCAGCATTTT. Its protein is CASSIRDSYNQPQHF.

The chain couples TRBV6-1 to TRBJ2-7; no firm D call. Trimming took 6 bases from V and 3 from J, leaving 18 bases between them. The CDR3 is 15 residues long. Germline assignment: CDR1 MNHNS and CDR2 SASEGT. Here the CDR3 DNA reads TGTGCCAGCAGGAACCAAGGCGCGTTTGGCTACGAGCAGTACTTC. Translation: CASRNQGAFGYEQYF.

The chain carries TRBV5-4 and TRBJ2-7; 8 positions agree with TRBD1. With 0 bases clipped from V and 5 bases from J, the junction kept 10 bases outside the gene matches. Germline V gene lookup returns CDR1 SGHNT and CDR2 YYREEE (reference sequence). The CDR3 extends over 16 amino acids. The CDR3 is CASSLGVRRGQDEQYF. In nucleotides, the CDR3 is TGTGCCAGCAGCTTGGGAGTACGCAGGGGGCAAGACGAGCAGTACTTC.

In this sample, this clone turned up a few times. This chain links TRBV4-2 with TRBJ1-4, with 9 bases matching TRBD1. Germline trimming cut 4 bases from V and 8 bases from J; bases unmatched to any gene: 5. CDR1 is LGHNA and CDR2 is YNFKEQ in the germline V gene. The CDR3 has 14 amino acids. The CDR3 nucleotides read TGTGCCAGCAGCCTGGGGACAGGGTGGGAAAAACTGTTTTTT. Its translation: CASSLGTGWEKLFF.

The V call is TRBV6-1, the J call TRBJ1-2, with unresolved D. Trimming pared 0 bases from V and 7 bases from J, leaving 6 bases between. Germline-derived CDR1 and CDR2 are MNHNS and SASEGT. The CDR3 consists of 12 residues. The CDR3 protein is CASSEALLGYTF. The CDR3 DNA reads TGTGCCAGCAGTGAAGCGCTGCTTGGCTACACCTTC.

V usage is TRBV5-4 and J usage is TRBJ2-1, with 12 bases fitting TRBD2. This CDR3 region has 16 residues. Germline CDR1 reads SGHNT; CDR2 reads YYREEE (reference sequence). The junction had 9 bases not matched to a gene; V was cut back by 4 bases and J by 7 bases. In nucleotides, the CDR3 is TGTGCCAGCAGCGGGATCACTAGCGGGAGGTGGAATGAGCAGTTCTTC. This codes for CASSGITSGRWNEQFF.

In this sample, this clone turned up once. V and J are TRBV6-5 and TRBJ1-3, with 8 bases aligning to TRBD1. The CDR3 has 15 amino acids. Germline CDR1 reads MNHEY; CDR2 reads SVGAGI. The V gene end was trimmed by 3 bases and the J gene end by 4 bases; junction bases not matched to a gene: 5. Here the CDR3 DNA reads TGTGCCAGCAGTTATTCCGACAGGGGCGGAAACACCATATATTTT. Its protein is CASSYSDRGGNTIYF.

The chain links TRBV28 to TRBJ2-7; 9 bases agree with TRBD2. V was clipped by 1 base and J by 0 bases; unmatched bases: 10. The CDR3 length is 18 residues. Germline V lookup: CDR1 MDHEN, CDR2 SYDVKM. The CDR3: CASSLFPGGSGSSYEQYF. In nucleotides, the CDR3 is TGTGCCAGCAGTTTATTCCCCGGGGGTAGCGGGAGCTCCTACGAGCAGTACTTC.

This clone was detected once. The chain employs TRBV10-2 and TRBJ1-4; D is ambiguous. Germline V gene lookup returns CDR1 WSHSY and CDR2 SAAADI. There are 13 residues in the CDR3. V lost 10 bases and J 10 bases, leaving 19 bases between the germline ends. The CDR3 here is CATSLYQSAKLFF. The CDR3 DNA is TGCGCCACCTCCTTATATCAATCTGCAAAACTGTTTTTT.

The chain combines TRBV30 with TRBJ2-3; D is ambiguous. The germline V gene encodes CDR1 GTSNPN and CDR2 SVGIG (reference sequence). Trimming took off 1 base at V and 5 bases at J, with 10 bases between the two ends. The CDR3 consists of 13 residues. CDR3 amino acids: CAWSGPARDTQYF. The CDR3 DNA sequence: TGTGCCTGGAGTGGCCCGGCGAGAGATACGCAGTATTTT.

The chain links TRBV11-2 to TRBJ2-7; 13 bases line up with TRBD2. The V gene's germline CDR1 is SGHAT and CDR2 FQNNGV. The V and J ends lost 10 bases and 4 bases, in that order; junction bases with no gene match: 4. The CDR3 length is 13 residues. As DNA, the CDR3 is TGTGCCACCGGACTAGCGGGAGTGTACGAGCAGTACTTC. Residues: CATGLAGVYEQYF.